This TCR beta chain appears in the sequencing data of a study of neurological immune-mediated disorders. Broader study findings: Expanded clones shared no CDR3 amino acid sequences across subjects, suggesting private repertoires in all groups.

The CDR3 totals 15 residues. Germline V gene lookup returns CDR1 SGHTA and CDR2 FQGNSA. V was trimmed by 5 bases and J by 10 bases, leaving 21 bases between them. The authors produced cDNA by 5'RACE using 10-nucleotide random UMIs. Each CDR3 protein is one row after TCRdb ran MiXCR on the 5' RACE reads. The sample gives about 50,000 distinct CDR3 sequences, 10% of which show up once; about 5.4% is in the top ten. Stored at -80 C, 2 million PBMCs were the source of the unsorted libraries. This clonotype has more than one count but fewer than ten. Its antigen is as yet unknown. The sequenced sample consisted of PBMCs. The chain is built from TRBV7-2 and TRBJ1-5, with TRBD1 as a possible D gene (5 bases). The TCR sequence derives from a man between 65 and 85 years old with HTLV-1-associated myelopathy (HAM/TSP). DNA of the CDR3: TGTGCCAGCAGCATGGACACGGATTATGGGAAACCCCAGCATTTT. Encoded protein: CASSMDTDYGKPQHF. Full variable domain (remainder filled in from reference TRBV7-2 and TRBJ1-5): GAGVSQSPSNKVTEKGKDVELRCDPISGHTALYWYRQSLGQGLEFLIYFQGNSAPDKSGLPSDRFSAERTGGSVSTLTIQRTQQEDSAVYLCASSMDTDYGKPQHFGDGTRLSIL.